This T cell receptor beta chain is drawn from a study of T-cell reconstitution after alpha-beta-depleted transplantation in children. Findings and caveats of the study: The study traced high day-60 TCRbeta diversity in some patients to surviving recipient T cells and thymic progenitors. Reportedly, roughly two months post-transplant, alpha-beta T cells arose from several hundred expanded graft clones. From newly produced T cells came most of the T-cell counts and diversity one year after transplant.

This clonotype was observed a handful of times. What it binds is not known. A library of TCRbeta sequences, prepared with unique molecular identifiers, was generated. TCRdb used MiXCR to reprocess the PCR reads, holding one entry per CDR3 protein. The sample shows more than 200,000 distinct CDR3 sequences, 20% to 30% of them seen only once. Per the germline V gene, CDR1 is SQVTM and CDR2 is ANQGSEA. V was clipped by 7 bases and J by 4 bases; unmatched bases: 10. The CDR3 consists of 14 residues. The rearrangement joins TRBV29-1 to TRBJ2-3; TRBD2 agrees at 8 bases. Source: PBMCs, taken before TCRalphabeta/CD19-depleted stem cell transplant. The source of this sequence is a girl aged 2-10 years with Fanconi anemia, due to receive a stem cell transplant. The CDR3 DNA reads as TGCAGCGGGGCGGGACTAGAGATAGCAGATACGCAGTATTTT. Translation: CSGAGLEIADTQYF.